The present T cell receptor (beta chain) was sequenced within a study of response to subunit inactivated influenza vaccine. Overall study results and limits: The study's authors posited that every seasonal influenza vaccination enlists few new T cells.

In this sample, this clonotype turned up a few times. The antigen is unknown. Unmatched junction bases numbered 10, after V lost 4 bases and J lost 5 bases. This CDR3 has 15 amino acids. Germline assignment: CDR1 DFQATT and CDR2 SNEGSKA (reference sequence). MiXCR, applied by TCRdb to the RT-PCR reads, yields one record per CDR3 protein. The sample holds about 780,000 distinct CDR3 sequences; about 18% are singletons and the top ten take approximately 11%. The gene calls are TRBV20-1 and TRBJ2-2; 7 nucleotides agree with TRBD1. The clonotype comes from a man aged 50-60 years who received an inactivated influenza vaccine. Source: PBMCs from blood, taken 5 days after vaccination. The CDR3 loop is CSATSGTEKTGELFF. The CDR3 coding sequence is TGCAGTGCTACCTCCGGGACAGAAAAAACCGGGGAGCTGTTTTTT.